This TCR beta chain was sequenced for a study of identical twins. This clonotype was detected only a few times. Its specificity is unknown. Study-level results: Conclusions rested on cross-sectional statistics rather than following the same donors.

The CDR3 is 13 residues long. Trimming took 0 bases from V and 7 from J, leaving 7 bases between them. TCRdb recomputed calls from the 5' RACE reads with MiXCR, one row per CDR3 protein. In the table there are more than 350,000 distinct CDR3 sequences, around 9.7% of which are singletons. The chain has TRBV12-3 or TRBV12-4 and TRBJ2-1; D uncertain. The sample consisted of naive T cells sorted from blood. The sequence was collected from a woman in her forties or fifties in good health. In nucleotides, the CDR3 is TGTGCCAGCAGTTTAGCTAGCCGTAATGAGCAGTTCTTC. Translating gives CASSLASRNEQFF.